This is a list of T cell receptor beta chains from one sample in a study of blood T cell repertoires in COVID-19. The table came from immunoSEQ multiplex PCR; TCRdb's copy has only in-frame clones and leaves some out. Among 70,000 or so clones, over 65% were seen once, and the ten largest hold 35%. Sample: peripheral blood. The origin of the receptors is a woman in her sixties or seventies with acute or convalescent COVID-19. The CDR3 runs from the conserved cysteine through the conserved F or W. Fields, in order: CDR3 DNA, CDR3 protein, J gene, V gene, D gene, clone size. D genes are given only for firm matches. Only some rows state a clone size, as once, few, many or a class for expanded clones.

CDR3 DNA: TGTGCCAGCAGCCAACTACAGGGAGATTCACCCCTCCACTTT
CDR3 protein: CASSQLQGDSPLHF
J gene: TRBJ1-6
V gene: TRBV4-2
D gene: .
clone size: .

CDR3 DNA: TGTGCCAGCAGCTTAGGGCAGATCAATCAGCCCCAGCATTTT
CDR3 protein: CASSLGQINQPQHF
J gene: TRBJ1-5
V gene: TRBV7-3
D gene: .
clone size: .

CDR3 DNA: TGTGCCAGCAGCTTAAGAGACAGATTAAACACTGAAGCTTTCTTT
CDR3 protein: CASSLRDRLNTEAFF
J gene: TRBJ1-1
V gene: TRBV7-2
D gene: .
clone size: few

CDR3 DNA: TGTGCCAGTTTAGGGGGCCCTCGGACTGAAGCTTTCTTT
CDR3 protein: CASLGGPRTEAFF
J gene: TRBJ1-1
V gene: TRBV28
D gene: TRBD1
clone size: .

CDR3 DNA: TGTGCCAGCTCACCATGGGCAGGGGAATCCTACGAGCAGTACTTC
CDR3 protein: CASSPWAGESYEQYF
J gene: TRBJ2-7
V gene: TRBV18
D gene: .
clone size: few

CDR3 DNA: TGTGCCAGCTCACCCTCAATCCCCCAGAGCCCCCGGGACACTGAAGCTTTCTTT
CDR3 protein: CASSPSIPQSPRDTEAFF
J gene: TRBJ1-1
V gene: TRBV18
D gene: .
clone size: .

CDR3 DNA: TGTGCCAGCAGTTACAGGGGCGGCGTTTTGCAGTTCTTC
CDR3 protein: CASSYRGGVLQFF
J gene: TRBJ2-1
V gene: TRBV6-5
D gene: .
clone size: many

CDR3 DNA: TGTGCCAGCAGCTTGGCCGGACCAGGGGGAGAGCAGTACTTC
CDR3 protein: CASSLAGPGGEQYF
J gene: TRBJ2-7
V gene: TRBV5-4
D gene: TRBD1
clone size: few

CDR3 DNA: TGTGCCAGCAGTGAATCTTGGGGCCCATCCTACGAGCAGTACTTC
CDR3 protein: CASSESWGPSYEQYF
J gene: TRBJ2-7
V gene: TRBV6-1
D gene: .
clone size: .

CDR3 DNA: TGTGCCAGCGGAAGTGCTAGCGGGAACACAGATACGCAGTATTTT
CDR3 protein: CASGSASGNTDTQYF
J gene: TRBJ2-3
V gene: TRBV7-2
D gene: TRBD2
clone size: few

CDR3 DNA: TGTGCCAGCAGCTCCAAGTTTCGGGACAGGGTAGCCAGCTACGAGCAGTACTTC
CDR3 protein: CASSSKFRDRVASYEQYF
J gene: TRBJ2-7
V gene: TRBV5-5
D gene: TRBD1
clone size: .

CDR3 DNA: TGTGCCAGCAGCTTAAGGTCGACGGGGAGAAGGGAGCAGTTCTTC
CDR3 protein: CASSLRSTGRREQFF
J gene: TRBJ2-1
V gene: TRBV5-6
D gene: .
clone size: few

CDR3 DNA: TGTGCCAGTAGTCCTCAGGGGGGCTCTGGAAACACCATATATTTT
CDR3 protein: CASSPQGGSGNTIYF
J gene: TRBJ1-3
V gene: TRBV19
D gene: TRBD1
clone size: .

CDR3 DNA: TGTGCCAGCAGCATCGGACAGGGTAATTCACCCCTCCACTTT
CDR3 protein: CASSIGQGNSPLHF
J gene: TRBJ1-6
V gene: TRBV7-2
D gene: TRBD1
clone size: once

CDR3 DNA: TGTGCCAGCAGTGACTCGAGTTTCTGGTCTAACTATGGCTACACCTTC
CDR3 protein: CASSDSSFWSNYGYTF
J gene: TRBJ1-2
V gene: TRBV6-4
D gene: .
clone size: .

CDR3 DNA: TGTGCCAGCAGCTTGCGGACACTGAATCAGCCCCAGCATTTT
CDR3 protein: CASSLRTLNQPQHF
J gene: TRBJ1-5
V gene: TRBV5-6
D gene: .
clone size: .

CDR3 DNA: TGTGCCACCAAGCGGGGTTTAGGAGATACGCAGTATTTT
CDR3 protein: CATKRGLGDTQYF
J gene: TRBJ2-3
V gene: TRBV7-2
D gene: TRBD2
clone size: once

CDR3 DNA: TGTGCCAGCAGTTACCCAAGCCGGGACACCCCCACCCCCTTATACAATGAGCAGTTCTTC
CDR3 protein: CASSYPSRDTPTPLYNEQFF
J gene: TRBJ2-1
V gene: TRBV6-2/TRBV6-3
D gene: .
clone size: .

CDR3 DNA: TGTGCCAGCAGTCAGGGGGCATCGGGTACTGAAGCTTTCTTT
CDR3 protein: CASSQGASGTEAFF
J gene: TRBJ1-1
V gene: TRBV2
D gene: TRBD1
clone size: .

CDR3 DNA: TGCAGCGTCGATTCCGGGACAGCAAACACTGAAGCTTTCTTT
CDR3 protein: CSVDSGTANTEAFF
J gene: TRBJ1-1
V gene: TRBV29-1
D gene: TRBD1
clone size: .

CDR3 DNA: TGTGCCACCAGCAGAGAAATACCCGGGGCGGGAGAAAAACTGTTTTTT
CDR3 protein: CATSREIPGAGEKLFF
J gene: TRBJ1-4
V gene: TRBV15
D gene: .
clone size: few

CDR3 DNA: TGTGCCAGCAGTTACCAGGTTTCTGAGCAGTACTTC
CDR3 protein: CASSYQVSEQYF
J gene: TRBJ2-7
V gene: TRBV6-2/TRBV6-3
D gene: .
clone size: .

CDR3 DNA: TGTGCCAGCAGCTCGGGACAGGGACGCGAAAAACTGTTTTTT
CDR3 protein: CASSSGQGREKLFF
J gene: TRBJ1-4
V gene: TRBV11-2
D gene: TRBD1
clone size: .

CDR3 DNA: TGTGCCATCAGTGACCCAGACAGCTACGAGCAGTACTTC
CDR3 protein: CAISDPDSYEQYF
J gene: TRBJ2-7
V gene: TRBV10-3
D gene: .
clone size: .

CDR3 DNA: TGTGCCAGCAGTTTCGGCAGGGGGCATTCACCCCTCCACTTT
CDR3 protein: CASSFGRGHSPLHF
J gene: TRBJ1-6
V gene: TRBV27
D gene: TRBD1
clone size: .

CDR3 DNA: TGCAGTGCTCAGACAGTTGGCTACACCTTC
CDR3 protein: CSAQTVGYTF
J gene: TRBJ1-2
V gene: TRBV20-1
D gene: .
clone size: .

CDR3 DNA: TGTGCCAGCAGTTACATCGACGGGTATGGCTACACCTTC
CDR3 protein: CASSYIDGYGYTF
J gene: TRBJ1-2
V gene: TRBV6-6
D gene: .
clone size: .

CDR3 DNA: TGTGCCAGTAATGGTAGAGGCAATCAGCCCCAGCATTTT
CDR3 protein: CASNGRGNQPQHF
J gene: TRBJ1-5
V gene: TRBV19
D gene: .
clone size: .

CDR3 DNA: TGTGCCAGCTCACCACAGACAGCCGGGGAGCTGTTTTTT
CDR3 protein: CASSPQTAGELFF
J gene: TRBJ2-2
V gene: TRBV18
D gene: .
clone size: .

CDR3 DNA: TGTGCCAGCAGCCAAGGCGGGGCCATACACACCGGGGAGCTGTTTTTT
CDR3 protein: CASSQGGAIHTGELFF
J gene: TRBJ2-2
V gene: TRBV3-1/TRBV3-2
D gene: .
clone size: .

CDR3 DNA: TGTGCCAGCAGCTTAGTGGCGGGAGGGCCGTCAAATATTGCAGATACGCAGTATTTT
CDR3 protein: CASSLVAGGPSNIADTQYF
J gene: TRBJ2-3
V gene: TRBV7-2
D gene: TRBD2
clone size: .

CDR3 DNA: TGTGCCAGTAGTAGGAACAGGGAAACTGAAGCTTTCTTT
CDR3 protein: CASSRNRETEAFF
J gene: TRBJ1-1
V gene: TRBV19
D gene: .
clone size: once

CDR3 DNA: TGTGCCAGCAGTGAGAGGACAGGGGGAGGCAATCAGCCCCAGCATTTT
CDR3 protein: CASSERTGGGNQPQHF
J gene: TRBJ1-5
V gene: TRBV2
D gene: TRBD1
clone size: .

CDR3 DNA: TGTGCCAGCAGTTTACTAGGGACAGGGGGCGGTTCACCCCTCCACTTT
CDR3 protein: CASSLLGTGGGSPLHF
J gene: TRBJ1-6
V gene: TRBV27
D gene: TRBD1
clone size: .

CDR3 DNA: TGTGCCAGCAGTTACTTGGGGGGGGGCCTCGGAGGAGAGACCCAGTACTTC
CDR3 protein: CASSYLGGGLGGETQYF
J gene: TRBJ2-5
V gene: TRBV6-8
D gene: .
clone size: .

CDR3 DNA: TGTGCCAGCAGTGAAGATACTAGAAACAATGAGCAGTTCTTC
CDR3 protein: CASSEDTRNNEQFF
J gene: TRBJ2-1
V gene: TRBV2
D gene: .
clone size: .

CDR3 DNA: TGCGCCAGCAGCCAAGGACTTGTGGTCTCCTACAATGAGCAGTTCTTC
CDR3 protein: CASSQGLVVSYNEQFF
J gene: TRBJ2-1
V gene: TRBV4-1
D gene: .
clone size: .